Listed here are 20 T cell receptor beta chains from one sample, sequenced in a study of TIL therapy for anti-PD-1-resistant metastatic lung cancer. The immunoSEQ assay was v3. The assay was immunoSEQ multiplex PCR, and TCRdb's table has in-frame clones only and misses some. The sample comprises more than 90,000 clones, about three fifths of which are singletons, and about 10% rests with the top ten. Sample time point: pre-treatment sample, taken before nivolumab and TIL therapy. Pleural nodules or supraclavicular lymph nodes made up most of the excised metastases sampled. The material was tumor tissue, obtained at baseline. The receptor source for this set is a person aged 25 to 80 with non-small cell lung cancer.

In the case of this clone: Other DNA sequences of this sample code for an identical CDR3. The CDR3 nucleotides read TGCGCCAGCAGTCTAACAGGGGGAAATCAGCCCCAGCATTTT. Its protein product is CASSLTGGNQPQHF. This chain uses TRBV5-1 with TRBJ1-5, with TRBD1 identical over 8 bases. V gave up 5 bases and J gave up 4 bases; unmatched junction bases: 5. Per the germline V gene, CDR1 is SGHRS and CDR2 is YFSETQ. The CDR3 is made up of 14 amino acids.

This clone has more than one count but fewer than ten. The CDR3 DNA reads as TGTGCCAGCAGCCAAGATGTGGGGCAGACGAAGTCACCCCTCCACTTT. Translated, it gives CASSQDVGQTKSPLHF. The V call is TRBV4-2, the J call TRBJ1-6, with D maybe TRBD1 (5 bases). Trimming took off 0 bases at V and 10 bases at J, with 16 bases between the two ends. Germline-derived CDR1 and CDR2 are LGHNA and YNFKEQ. This CDR3 has 16 residues.

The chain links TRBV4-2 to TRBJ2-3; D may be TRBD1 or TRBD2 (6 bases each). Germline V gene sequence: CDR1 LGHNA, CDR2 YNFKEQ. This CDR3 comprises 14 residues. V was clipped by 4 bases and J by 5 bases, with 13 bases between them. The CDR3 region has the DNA TGTGCCAGCAGCCCGGGGGCCACCGGAGATACGCAGTATTTT. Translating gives CASSPGATGDTQYF.

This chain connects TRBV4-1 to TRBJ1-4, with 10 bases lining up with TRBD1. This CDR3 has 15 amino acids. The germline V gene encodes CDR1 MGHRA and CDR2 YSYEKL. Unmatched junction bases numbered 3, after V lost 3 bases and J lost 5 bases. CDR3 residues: CASSHPDRGNEKLFF. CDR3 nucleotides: TGCGCCAGCAGCCATCCGGACAGGGGGAATGAAAAACTGTTTTTT.

The CDR3 is CASSQQGASYEQYF. The CDR3 DNA is TGTGCCAGCAGCCAACAGGGGGCGAGCTACGAGCAGTACTTC. The chain combines TRBV7-8 with TRBJ2-7, with TRBD1 matching over 9 bases. Per germline, CDR1 SGHVS and CDR2 FQNEAQ. V lost 5 bases, J lost 3 bases, and 5 bases stayed unmatched. The CDR3 has 14 residues.

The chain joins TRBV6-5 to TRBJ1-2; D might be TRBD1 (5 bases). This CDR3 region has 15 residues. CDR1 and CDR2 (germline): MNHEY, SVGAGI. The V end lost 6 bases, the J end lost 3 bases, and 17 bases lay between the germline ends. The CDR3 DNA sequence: TGTGCCAGCAGAAACCTCGGGGCGTTAGACTATGGCTACACCTTC. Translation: CASRNLGALDYGYTF.

The CDR3 region is CASSSTSGSYEQYF. CDR3 in DNA: TGTGCCAGCAGCTCGACTAGCGGGAGTTACGAGCAGTACTTC. V and J are TRBV11-1 and TRBJ2-7, with 12 bases identical to TRBD2. The CDR3 length is 14 residues. Per the germline V gene, CDR1 is SGHAT and CDR2 is FQDESV (reference sequence). With V trimmed by 4 bases and J by 4 bases, 2 bases remained unmatched.

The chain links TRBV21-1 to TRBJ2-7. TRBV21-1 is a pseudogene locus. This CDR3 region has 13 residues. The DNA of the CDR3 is TGTGCCAGCAGCAACGGGTACAGCTACGAGCAGTACTTC. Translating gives CASSNGYSYEQYF.

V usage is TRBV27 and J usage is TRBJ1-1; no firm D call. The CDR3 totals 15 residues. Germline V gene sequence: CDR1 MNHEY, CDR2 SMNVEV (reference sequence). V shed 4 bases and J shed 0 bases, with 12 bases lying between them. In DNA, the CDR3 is TGTGCCAGCAGTTCGTACGGACGGGTGAACACTGAAGCTTTCTTT. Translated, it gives CASSSYGRVNTEAFF.

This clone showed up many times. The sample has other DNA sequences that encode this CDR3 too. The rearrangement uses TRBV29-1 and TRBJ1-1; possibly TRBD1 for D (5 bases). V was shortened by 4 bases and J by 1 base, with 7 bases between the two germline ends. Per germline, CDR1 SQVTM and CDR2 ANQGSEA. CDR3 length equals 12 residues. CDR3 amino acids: CSVVGGNTEAFF. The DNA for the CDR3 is TGCAGCGTTGTCGGGGGGAACACTGAAGCTTTCTTT. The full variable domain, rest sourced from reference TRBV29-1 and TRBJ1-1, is SAVISQKPSRDICQRGTSLTIQCQVDSQVTMMFWYRQQPGQSLTLIATANQGSEATYESGFVIDKFPISRPNLTFSTLTVSNMSPEDSSIYLCSVVGGNTEAFFGQGTRLTVV.

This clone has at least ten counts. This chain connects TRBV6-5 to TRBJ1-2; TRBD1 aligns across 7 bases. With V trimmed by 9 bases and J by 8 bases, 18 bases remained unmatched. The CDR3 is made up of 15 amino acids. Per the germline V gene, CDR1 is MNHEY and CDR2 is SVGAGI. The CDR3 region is CASLATTGVQRGYTF. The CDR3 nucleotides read TGTGCCAGTTTAGCGACCACAGGGGTACAGCGCGGCTACACCTTC.

The CDR3 is CASRTGISYEQYF. The CDR3, as DNA: TGTGCCAGCAGGACAGGGATATCCTACGAGCAGTACTTC. This chain uses TRBV25-1 with TRBJ2-7; 7 bases fit TRBD1. This CDR3 comprises 13 residues. V lost 6 bases to trimming and J lost 1 base; unmatched junction nucleotides: 3. Germline V gene lookup returns CDR1 MGHDK and CDR2 SYGVNS.

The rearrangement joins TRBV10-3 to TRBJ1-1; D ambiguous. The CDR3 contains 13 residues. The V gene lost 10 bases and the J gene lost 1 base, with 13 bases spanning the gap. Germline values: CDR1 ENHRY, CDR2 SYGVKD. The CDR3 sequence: CATLGVWNTEAFF. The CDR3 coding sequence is TGTGCCACCTTGGGCGTCTGGAACACTGAAGCTTTCTTT.

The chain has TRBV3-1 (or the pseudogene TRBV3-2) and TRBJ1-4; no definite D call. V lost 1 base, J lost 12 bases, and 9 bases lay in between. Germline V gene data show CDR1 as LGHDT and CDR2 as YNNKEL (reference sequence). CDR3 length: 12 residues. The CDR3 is CASSQGRGELFF. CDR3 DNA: TGTGCCAGCAGCCAAGGTCGCGGGGAACTGTTTTTT.

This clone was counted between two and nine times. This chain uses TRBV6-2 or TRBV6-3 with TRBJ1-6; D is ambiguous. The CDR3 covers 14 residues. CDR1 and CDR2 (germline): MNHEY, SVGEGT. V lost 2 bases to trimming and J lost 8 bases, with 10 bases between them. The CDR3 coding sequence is TGTGCCAGCAGTTACCTCGGGGAGGATTCACCCCTCCACTTT. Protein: CASSYLGEDSPLHF.

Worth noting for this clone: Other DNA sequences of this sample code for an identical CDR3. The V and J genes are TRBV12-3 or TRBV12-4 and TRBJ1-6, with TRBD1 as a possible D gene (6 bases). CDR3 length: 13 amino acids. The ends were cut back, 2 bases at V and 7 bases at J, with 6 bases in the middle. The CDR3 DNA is TGTGCCAGCAGTTTAACAGGGAATTCACCCCTCCACTTT. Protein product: CASSLTGNSPLHF.

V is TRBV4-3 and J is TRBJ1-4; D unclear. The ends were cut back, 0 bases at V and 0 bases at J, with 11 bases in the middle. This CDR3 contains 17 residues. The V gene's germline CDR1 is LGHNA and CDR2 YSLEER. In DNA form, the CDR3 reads TGCGCCAGCAGCCAAGAGGTCCAGGCGGCAACTAATGAAAAACTGTTTTTT. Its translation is CASSQEVQAATNEKLFF.

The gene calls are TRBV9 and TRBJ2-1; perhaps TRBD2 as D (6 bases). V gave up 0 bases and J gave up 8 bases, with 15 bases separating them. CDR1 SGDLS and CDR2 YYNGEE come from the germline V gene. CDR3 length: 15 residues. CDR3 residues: CASSVAPRTGDEQFF. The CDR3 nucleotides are TGTGCCAGCAGCGTAGCACCGAGGACGGGGGATGAGCAGTTCTTC.

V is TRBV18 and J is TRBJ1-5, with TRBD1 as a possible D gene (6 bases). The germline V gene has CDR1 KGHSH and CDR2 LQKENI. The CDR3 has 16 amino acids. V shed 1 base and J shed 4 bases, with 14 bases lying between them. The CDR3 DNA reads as TGTGCCAGCTCACCACAATTGAGTAGGGGGAATCAGCCCCAGCATTTT. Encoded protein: CASSPQLSRGNQPQHF. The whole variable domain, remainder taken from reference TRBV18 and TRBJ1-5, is NAGVMQNPRHLVRRRGQEARLRCSPMKGHSHVYWYRQLPEEGLKFMVYLQKENIIDESGMPKERFSAEFPKEGPSILRIQQVVRGDSAAYFCASSPQLSRGNQPQHFGDGTRLSIL.

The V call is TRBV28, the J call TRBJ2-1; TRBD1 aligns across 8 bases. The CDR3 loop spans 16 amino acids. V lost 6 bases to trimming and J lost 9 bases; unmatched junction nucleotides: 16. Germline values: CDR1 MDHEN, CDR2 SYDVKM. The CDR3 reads CASRQGTGSLGSEQFF. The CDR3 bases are TGTGCCAGCAGGCAGGGGACAGGCAGTTTGGGGAGTGAGCAGTTCTTC.